The 10 T cell receptor beta chains given below trace back to one sample, sequenced in a study of cytomegalovirus exposure and HLA in healthy donors. TCRdb's copy holds only in-frame clones and misses some; the assay was immunoSEQ multiplex PCR. The sample includes about 53,000 clones, almost 95% seen only once; the top ten take roughly 1.4%. The sample consisted of PBMCs. Receptors were obtained from a man aged 18 to 30 in good health and CMV-seronegative.

The CDR3 is CASSSPGEGPDTQYF. DNA for the CDR3: TGTGCCAGCAGTTCGCCGGGGGAGGGCCCAGATACGCAGTATTTT. The chain is built from TRBV28 and TRBJ2-3, with 7 bases aligning to TRBD2. Germline trimming cut 4 bases from V and 4 bases from J; bases unmatched to any gene: 8. CDR1 and CDR2 from the germline V gene are MDHEN and SYDVKM. CDR3 length: 15 residues.

J is TRBJ2-7 and V is TRBV6-1, with 7 positions matching TRBD2. J gave up 5 bases and V 1 base, and 17 bases lay outside the gene matches. Germline values: CDR1 MNHNS, CDR2 SASEGT. The CDR3 length is 18 residues. This CDR3 reads CASSEVGGEGLGLDEQYF. The DNA for the CDR3 is TGTGCCAGCAGTGAAGTTGGTGGGGAAGGACTAGGATTGGACGAGCAGTACTTC.

This clone was seen only once. The chain combines TRBV30 with TRBJ1-5; 7 nucleotides match TRBD1. V lost 5 bases and J lost 4; bases outside the gene matches: 2. Per the germline V gene, CDR1 is GTSNPN and CDR2 is SVGIG (reference sequence). The CDR3 is 12 residues long. The CDR3 region has the DNA TGTGCCTGGGGACAGGAAAATCAGCCCCAGCATTTT. It translates to CAWGQENQPQHF. Combining the CDR3 with reference TRBV30 and TRBJ1-5 gives the whole variable domain SQTIHQWPATLVQPVGSPLSLECTVEGTSNPNLYWYRQAAGRGLQLLFYSVGIGQISSEVPQNLSASRPQDRQFILSSKKLLLSDSGFYLCAWGQENQPQHFGDGTRLSIL.

The chain joins TRBV30 to TRBJ2-7, with 7 bases aligning to TRBD2. There are 15 residues in the CDR3. From germline, CDR1 is GTSNPN and CDR2 SVGIG (reference sequence). With 3 bases clipped from V and 4 bases from J, the junction kept 12 bases outside the gene matches. CDR3 DNA: TGTGCCTGGAGCTTGGGCGGGAGTGTAAGATACGAGCAGTACTTC. This codes for CAWSLGGSVRYEQYF.

In its sample, this clone was seen once. This rearrangement joins TRBV28 to TRBJ2-5; possible D gene TRBD2, 5 bases. This CDR3 has 13 residues. V was shortened by 6 bases and J by 7 bases, with 15 bases between the two germline ends. Per germline, CDR1 MDHEN and CDR2 SYDVKM. CDR3: CASRWTEKGTQYF. In DNA, the CDR3 is TGTGCCAGCAGATGGACTGAGAAAGGGACCCAGTACTTC.

V usage is TRBV27 and J usage is TRBJ2-7; 7 bases are a match to TRBD1. CDR1 and CDR2 from the germline V gene are MNHEY and SMNVEV (reference sequence). The trim removed 6 bases at V and 2 bases at J, leaving 7 bases unmatched. This CDR3 is 14 amino acids long. The CDR3 nucleotides are TGTGCCAGCAGCCTGACAGGGACAACCTACGAGCAGTACTTC. Translation: CASSLTGTTYEQYF.

V is TRBV10-3 and J is TRBJ2-1; 14 nucleotides match TRBD2. The CDR3 runs to 16 residues. Germline-derived CDR1 and CDR2 are ENHRY and SYGVKD. J lost 4 bases, V lost 10 bases, and 9 bases had no gene match. The CDR3 sequence is CATTSGTSGSYNEQFF. Written as DNA, the CDR3 is TGTGCCACCACCTCCGGGACTAGCGGGAGTTACAATGAGCAGTTCTTC.

The gene calls are TRBV7-7 and TRBJ2-2; 10 bases are a match to TRBD2. Germline V CDR1 and CDR2: SSHAT, FNYEAQ (reference sequence). V shed 5 bases and J 5 bases; nucleotides not matched to a gene: 8. The CDR3 consists of 16 residues. CDR3 sequence: CASSGSSGSVTGELFF. DNA for the CDR3: TGTGCCAGCAGCGGATCTAGCGGGAGCGTTACCGGGGAGCTGTTTTTT. Combining the CDR3 with reference TRBV7-7 and TRBJ2-2 gives the whole variable domain GAGVSQSPRYKVTKRGQDVTLRCDPISSHATLYWYQQALGQGPEFLTYFNYEAQPDKSGLPSDRFSAERPEGSISTLTIQRTEQRDSAMYRCASSGSSGSVTGELFFGEGSRLTVL.

The rearrangement uses TRBV5-1 and TRBJ2-7; 12 bases match TRBD1. The germline V gene encodes CDR1 SGHRS and CDR2 YFSETQ. Trimming at V came to 4 bases and at J to 1 base, leaving 6 bases not matched to a gene. This CDR3 has 16 residues. CDR3 DNA: TGCGCCAGCAGCCCTCCGGGACAGGGGGCATCCTACGAGCAGTACTTC. It translates to CASSPPGQGASYEQYF.

Here the CDR3 reads CASSRGGQVGELFF. CDR3 bases: TGTGCCAGCAGCCGGGGGGGGCAGGTCGGGGAGCTGTTTTTT. The rearrangement links TRBV28 to TRBJ2-2, with TRBD2 identical over 8 bases. The CDR3 sequence is 14 residues long. CDR1 MDHEN and CDR2 SYDVKM come from the germline V gene. V shed 6 bases and J 7 bases; nucleotides not matched to a gene: 7.